One and the same sample provided the 27 T cell receptor beta chains below, sequenced in a study of vaccination and CD4 T cells after COVID-19. Time point of the sample: late sampling 161 to 241 days after vaccination in three convalescent patients. TCRdb passed the PCR reads through MiXCR, listing each CDR3 protein once. Among tens of thousands of distinct CDR3 sequences listed, roughly 50% were seen once. This sample comprised CD4+ T cells from blood, obtained about 7 months after SARS-CoV-2 vaccination. The receptors were sampled from a human donor who had recovered from COVID-19.

The chain recombines TRBV7-3 with TRBJ2-5; possible D gene TRBD1, 6 bases. The germline gives CDR1 SGHTA, CDR2 FQGTGA. V was trimmed by 5 bases and J by 5 bases, leaving 18 bases between them. This CDR3 comprises 15 residues. The DNA for the CDR3 is TGTGCCAGCAGCATCCGAGGACAGTCCTCGGAGACCCAGTACTTC. Protein product: CASSIRGQSSETQYF.

In this sample, this clonotype turned up a few times. The CDR3 DNA reads TGTGCCAGTAGGGATTGGGGCCGTCCGAACATGAACACTGAAGCTTTCTTT. Translating gives CASRDWGRPNMNTEAFF. The V and J genes are TRBV19 and TRBJ1-1; tentatively, D is TRBD1 (5 bases). The CDR3 loop spans 17 amino acids. Trimming took off 6 bases at V and 0 bases at J, with 20 bases between the two ends. The germline gives CDR1 LNHDA, CDR2 SQIVND (reference sequence).

This rearrangement joins TRBV9 to TRBJ1-6; the D gene is possibly TRBD1 (5 bases). CDR3 size: 15 residues. Trimming took 3 bases from V and 3 from J, leaving 10 bases between them. CDR1 is SGDLS and CDR2 is YYNGEE in the germline V gene. This chain's CDR3 is CASSGRDSYNSPLHF. The CDR3 DNA follows: TGTGCCAGCAGCGGCCGCGACAGCTATAATTCACCCCTCCACTTT.

This clonotype was found a few times. The V call is TRBV20-1, the J call TRBJ2-5; 9 nucleotides line up with TRBD1. Germline lookup yields CDR1 DFQATT and CDR2 SNEGSKA (reference sequence). V shed 6 bases and J 4 bases; nucleotides not matched to a gene: 15. The CDR3 is 16 amino acids. The CDR3 sequence: CSANPGTGRGSETQYF. The CDR3 DNA is TGCAGTGCCAACCCGGGGACAGGGAGGGGGTCAGAGACCCAGTACTTC.

The chain joins TRBV24-1 to TRBJ2-7, with TRBD2 matching 7 bases. Germline values: CDR1 KGHDR, CDR2 SFDVKD. There are 15 residues in the CDR3. J gave up 4 bases and V 4 bases, and 9 bases lay outside the gene matches. The CDR3 region has the DNA TGTGCCACCAGTGACCCGCGGGAGTTCGGGTACGAGCAGTACTTC. Protein sequence: CATSDPREFGYEQYF.

The rearrangement uses TRBV21-1 and TRBJ2-5; the DNA was not used to check the table's D call, TRBD2. TRBV21-1 has pseudogene status. The CDR3 is 15 residues long. CDR3 DNA: TGTGCCAGCAGCAAAGTTGGAGGGGCAGAAGAGACCCAGTACTTC. Translation gives CASSKVGGAEETQYF.

This clonotype was seen a single time. The V call is TRBV7-3, the J call TRBJ2-1; D gene ambiguous. Germline-derived CDR1 and CDR2 are SGHTA and FQGTGA. This CDR3 region has 13 residues. The V gene lost 2 bases and the J gene lost 7 bases, with 9 bases spanning the gap. The CDR3 DNA reads as TGTGCCAGCAGCTTAGGGAACACAAATGAGCAGTTCTTC. Its translation: CASSLGNTNEQFF.

This clonotype appeared a few times. The chain joins TRBV7-8 to TRBJ1-1; D is possibly TRBD1 (5 bases). Trimming removed 5 bases from V and 2 bases from J, with 15 bases in between. Germline V gives CDR1 SGHVS, CDR2 FQNEAQ. The CDR3 loop spans 15 amino acids. The CDR3 DNA reads as TGTGCCAGCAGCGTCGAAGGGGTGACCAACACTGAAGCTTTCTTT. Its protein is CASSVEGVTNTEAFF.

This sequence joins TRBV7-6 and TRBJ1-1; D not resolved. The CDR3 runs to 15 residues. Germline V CDR1 and CDR2: SGHVS, FNYEAQ. The V gene lost 5 bases and the J gene lost 0 bases, with 13 bases spanning the gap. CDR3 sequence: CASSPRVQLNTEAFF. DNA of the CDR3: TGTGCCAGCAGCCCTAGGGTACAGCTGAACACTGAAGCTTTCTTT.

The chain recombines TRBV20-1 with TRBJ2-3; perhaps TRBD1 as D (5 bases). In germline, CDR1 is DFQATT, CDR2 SNEGSKA (reference sequence). This CDR3 comprises 14 residues. V lost 0 bases to trimming and J lost 3 bases, with 10 bases between them. The CDR3 DNA reads TGCAGTGCTAGAGATCGAAGGGGAACAGATACGCAGTATTTT. Amino acids: CSARDRRGTDTQYF.

A few counts support this clonotype. The chain recombines TRBV20-1 with TRBJ1-5, with 7 bases matching TRBD1. With V trimmed by 0 bases and J by 3 bases, 2 bases remained unmatched. Germline CDR1 reads DFQATT; CDR2 reads SNEGSKA (reference sequence). The CDR3 extends over 14 amino acids. The CDR3 DNA reads as TGCAGTGCTAGAGAGGGGACAGACAATCAGCCCCAGCATTTT. As protein: CSAREGTDNQPQHF.

This clonotype has more than one count but fewer than ten. V is TRBV7-9 and J is TRBJ1-1; D not resolved. V lost 6 bases and J 1 base, leaving 12 bases between the germline ends. Germline CDR1 SEHNR, CDR2 FQNEAQ (reference sequence). The CDR3 is 14 residues long. The CDR3 sequence is CASRPPGRNTEAFF. CDR3 coding DNA: TGTGCCAGCAGACCCCCCGGGAGGAACACTGAAGCTTTCTTT. The full variable domain, with the rest looked up from reference TRBV7-9 and TRBJ1-1, is DTGVSQNPRHKITKRGQNVTFRCDPISEHNRLYWYRQTLGQGPEFLTYFQNEAQLEKSRLLSDRFSAERPKGSFSTLEIQRTEQGDSAMYLCASRPPGRNTEAFFGQGTRLTVV.

The J gene is TRBJ2-7, the V gene TRBV5-4; 8 nucleotides agree with TRBD1. This CDR3 is built from 14 residues. Looked up from germline, CDR1 is SGHNT and CDR2 is YYREEE (reference sequence). The trim removed 4 bases at V and 6 bases at J, leaving 9 bases unmatched. The CDR3 DNA sequence: TGTGCCAGCAGCCCCAGGACAGGGAACGCCGAGCAGTACTTC. Translation: CASSPRTGNAEQYF.

The rearrangement joins TRBV27 to TRBJ2-1; 8 nucleotides line up with TRBD2. The CDR3 covers 14 residues. Germline CDR1 and CDR2: MNHEY and SMNVEV (reference sequence). The V and J ends lost 4 bases and 7 bases, in that order; junction bases with no gene match: 6. CDR3 DNA sequence: TGTGCCAGCAGTTCCCTTACGGGAGGGAATGAGCAGTTCTTC. It codes for CASSSLTGGNEQFF.

The rearrangement uses TRBV28 and TRBJ1-1; 7 bases align to TRBD1. This CDR3 region has 13 residues. Germline V gene lookup returns CDR1 MDHEN and CDR2 SYDVKM. Trimming at V came to 7 bases and at J to 5 bases, leaving 7 bases not matched to a gene. The CDR3 protein is CASKVTGVTEAFF. As DNA, the CDR3 is TGTGCCAGCAAGGTAACAGGGGTGACTGAAGCTTTCTTT.

This clonotype has only one observation. One end of the junction varies from germline; a read error may be responsible. The chain employs TRBV20-1 and TRBJ2-3, with 10 bases fitting TRBD2. Germline V CDR1 and CDR2: DFQATT, SNEGSKA (reference sequence). The CDR3 has 17 residues. CDR3 nucleotide sequence: TGCAGTGCTAGAGCACCCGTCGGAGCGGGAGGGCCAGATGCGCAGTATTTT. Translating it yields CSARAPVGAGGPDAQYF.

The chain employs TRBV6-1 and TRBJ2-7; unclear D gene. CDR3 size: 14 residues. V lost 7 bases, J lost 2 bases, and 15 bases lay in between. Germline V gene sequence: CDR1 MNHNS, CDR2 SASEGT. The CDR3, as DNA: TGTGCCAGCAAAACCAAAGTTTTTACCTACGAGCAGTACTTC. This translates into CASKTKVFTYEQYF.

The chain couples TRBV20-1 to TRBJ2-3; 11 nucleotides align to TRBD2. Trimming took 4 bases from V and 0 from J; bases not matched to a gene: 6. In germline, CDR1 is DFQATT, CDR2 SNEGSKA (reference sequence). This CDR3 spans 16 amino acids. Here the CDR3 reads CSAKAIAGGSTDTQYF. DNA of the CDR3: TGCAGTGCTAAAGCGATAGCGGGGGGGAGCACAGATACGCAGTATTTT.

CDR3 amino acids: CSARVPLMGSINEQFF. CDR3 in DNA: TGCAGTGCTAGGGTCCCTCTCATGGGGAGCATCAATGAGCAGTTCTTC. The V call is TRBV20-1, the J call TRBJ2-1; D perhaps matches TRBD2 (5 bases). CDR1 DFQATT and CDR2 SNEGSKA come from the germline V gene (reference sequence). The V end lost 3 bases, the J end lost 6 bases, and 21 bases lay between the germline ends. The CDR3 has 16 residues.

The sample holds one count of this clonotype. The chain is built from TRBV19 and TRBJ2-5, with D possibly being TRBD2 (6 bases). Per the germline V gene, CDR1 is LNHDA and CDR2 is SQIVND (reference sequence). V lost 5 bases to trimming and J lost 5 bases, with 18 bases between them. The CDR3 loop spans 15 amino acids. CDR3 residues: CASSPGSGGRETQYF. The CDR3 DNA reads as TGTGCCAGTAGTCCGGGGAGTGGTGGGAGGGAGACCCAGTACTTC.

The chain is built from TRBV6-5 and TRBJ2-7; TRBD2 agrees at 12 bases. Trimming at V came to 0 bases and at J to 2 bases, leaving 11 bases not matched to a gene. Looked up from germline, CDR1 is MNHEY and CDR2 is SVGAGI. The CDR3 extends over 19 amino acids. The CDR3 here is CASSYSVRLAGVIPYEQYF. CDR3 bases: TGTGCCAGCAGTTACTCAGTTCGACTAGCGGGAGTTATCCCCTACGAGCAGTACTTC.

This clonotype was seen a handful of times. The gene calls are TRBV7-9 and TRBJ2-7; 11 bases line up with TRBD1. CDR1 is SEHNR and CDR2 is FQNEAQ in the germline V gene (reference sequence). CDR3 length equals 14 residues. With V trimmed by 6 bases and J by 6 bases, 7 bases remained unmatched. CDR3 residues: CASSWTGGRGEQYF. The CDR3 DNA sequence: TGTGCCAGCAGTTGGACAGGGGGCCGGGGCGAGCAGTACTTC. The complete variable domain, with remaining parts taken from reference TRBV7-9 and TRBJ2-7, reads DTGVSQNPRHKITKRGQNVTFRCDPISEHNRLYWYRQTLGQGPEFLTYFQNEAQLEKSRLLSDRFSAERPKGSFSTLEIQRTEQGDSAMYLCASSWTGGRGEQYFGPGTRLTVT.

J is TRBJ1-1 and V is TRBV20-1; D possibly corresponds to TRBD1 (6 bases). Germline V gene lookup returns CDR1 DFQATT and CDR2 SNEGSKA (reference sequence). The length of the CDR3 is 14 residues. Trimming took off 0 bases at V and 5 bases at J, with 13 bases between the two ends. CDR3 sequence reads: CSARDQRGITEAFF. CDR3 DNA sequence: TGCAGTGCTAGAGATCAGAGGGGGATTACTGAAGCTTTCTTT.

Judged by abundance, this clonotype is medium-sized. In DNA, the CDR3 is TGTGCCAGCCGCTACGGCGCAGGGGAGGGCTATGGCTACACCTTC. This encodes CASRYGAGEGYGYTF. The chain joins TRBV6-1 to TRBJ1-2; a possible D gene is TRBD1 (6 bases). Trimming took off 8 bases at V and 4 bases at J, with 20 bases between the two ends. Germline V gene lookup returns CDR1 MNHNS and CDR2 SASEGT. CDR3 length equals 15 residues.

The chain has TRBV6-1 and TRBJ2-5; D call uncertain. The ends were cut back, 1 base at V and 0 bases at J, with 3 bases in the middle. This CDR3 comprises 13 residues. CDR1 is MNHNS, CDR2 SASEGT, per germline. CDR3 DNA: TGTGCCAGCAGTGAAGTCTACCAAGAGACCCAGTACTTC. Protein sequence: CASSEVYQETQYF.

V and J are TRBV6-1 and TRBJ2-1; no clear D gene. Trimming cost V 11 bases and J 5 bases, with 10 bases left between them. Germline V lookup: CDR1 MNHNS, CDR2 SASEGT. The CDR3 loop spans 11 amino acids. CDR3 amino acids: CACGPNNEQFF. The CDR3 DNA sequence: TGTGCCTGCGGCCCCAACAATGAGCAGTTCTTC.

This clonotype was counted a few times. The J gene is TRBJ2-5, the V gene TRBV28, with D perhaps TRBD2 (5 bases). With 4 bases removed from V and 3 bases from J, the gap between germline ends came to 21 bases. The CDR3 sequence is 17 residues long. Germline CDR1 MDHEN, CDR2 SYDVKM. The CDR3 DNA reads TGTGCCAGCAGTTACCTCAAGACCTTTAGGCGGGAAGAGACCCAGTACTTC. It is translated as CASSYLKTFRREETQYF.